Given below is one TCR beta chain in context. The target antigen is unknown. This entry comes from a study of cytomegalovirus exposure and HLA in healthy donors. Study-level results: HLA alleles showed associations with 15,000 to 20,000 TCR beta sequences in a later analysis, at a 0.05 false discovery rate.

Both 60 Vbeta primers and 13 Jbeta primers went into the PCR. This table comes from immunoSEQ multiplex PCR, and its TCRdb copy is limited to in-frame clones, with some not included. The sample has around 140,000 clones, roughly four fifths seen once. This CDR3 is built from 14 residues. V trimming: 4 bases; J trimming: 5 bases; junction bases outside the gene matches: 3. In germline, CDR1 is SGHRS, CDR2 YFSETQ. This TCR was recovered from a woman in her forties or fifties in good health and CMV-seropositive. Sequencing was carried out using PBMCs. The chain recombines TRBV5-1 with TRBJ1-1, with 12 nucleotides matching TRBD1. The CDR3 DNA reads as TGCGCCAGCAGCCAGGGACAGGGGGCAACTGAAGCTTTCTTT. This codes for CASSQGQGATEAFF.